This T cell receptor (beta chain) was identified in a study of human T cells and chemical hapten exposure (dated by TCRdb to the early 2020s). Regarding the study in general: For sensitization, 2% DPC in acetone was applied to an approximately 2 cm by approximately 2 cm area of upper inner arm skin. Throughout the study period of roughly 24 weeks, patients also received therapeutic DPC doses to the scalp every week. Patch testing was performed on the upper back with Finn chambers containing 0.01% DPC, and the patch tests were scored after 6 days according to International Contact Dermatitis Research Group standards. Most of the patients in the cohort were female, and the cohort covered alopecia areata with under or over 50% scalp involvement, alopecia totalis and alopecia universalis. The libraries were sequenced as a pool, and the TCR yield per sample differed mostly because of small variations in library volumes within the pool. In alopecia patients, the study followed how the peripheral blood TCR repertoire changed in vivo over primary and secondary sensitization to diphenylcyclopropenone (DPC), a hapten. Blood was sampled from patients pre-sensitization (week 0) and at 2, 6 and about 24 weeks after DPC sensitization. Some 29 alopecia patients gave blood for TCR sequencing at one to four time points (pre-sensitization, 2, 6 and 24 weeks). What the study reported, not specific to this receptor: Repeated subsampling changed both the strength of the expansion versus patch-test correlation and the threshold at which that correlation became significant. DPC sensitization did not change the number of TCRs with a frequency above 1 in 1000, and there was no evidence of changes in global repertoire structure. Expanded TCRs formed significantly more large CDR3 similarity clusters than pre-sensitization or healthy control sets, consistent with antigen-driven responses. All patients had alopecia, a presumed autoimmune disease, so their immune response might differ from that of healthy individuals. The number of PT1 expanded TCRs positively correlated with patch test score, significant at thresholds 8, 16 and 32 but not 4.

Only a few counts were recorded for this clonotype. The antigen this receptor binds is unknown. Per-base qualities were not stored, and no clone one base away is much larger. To prepare the library, RACE was applied. The listed sequencing device is NextSeq 500. During library preparation, unique molecular identifiers were attached to individual cDNA molecules so that TCRs could be counted quantitatively and reproducibly. For every blood RNA sample, sequencing covered both the TCR alpha and TCR beta chains. From the authors' description of their analysis: Samples had a median of 95,638 TCRs, with a range from roughly 23,224 to 750,000. The Decombinator software suite was used to annotate the V, J and CDR3 of the TCR reads. Every sample was subsampled to the same number of TCRs (28,000) for the PS versus PT1 abundance plots. TCRs were defined as expanded if absent before sensitization and observed at least eight times at the 2-week time point. TCRdb passed the public sequencing reads through fastp at Q25 and MiXCR, retaining productive beta sequences. Rows are combined by CDR3 protein, so each entry shows the most common genes and DNA. The V and J calls and clone size come from TCRdb's table, not from the authors' own analysis. The sample yields more than 65,000 distinct CDR3 sequences; 10% to 13% were counted once. Of the sample, around 1.5% is held by the ten largest clones.

The time point label of this sample denotes: patch test 1, 2 weeks after DPC sensitization. The meaning of the sample's treatment or condition label: therapeutic diphenylcyclopropenone sensitization with weekly scalp DPC. Blood at each patch-test visit was drawn before the patch test was applied. Patients were considered eligible if aged 18 to 70, diagnosed with alopecia and deemed suitable for DPC therapy, and patients were excluded if pregnant. Total RNA was extracted from unfractionated whole blood collected in Tempus Blood RNA tubes. Including cysteine and phenylalanine, the CDR3 has 14 amino acids. Only CDR3 DNA remains: 42 bases, in frame from the first base. V is reduced by 3 bases and J by 4 bases, leaving a spacing of 12 bases between them. Looking up the germline V gene yields CDR1 SGDLS and CDR2 YYNGEE.

The material sequenced was whole blood, taken in connection with sensitization to the hapten diphenylcyclopropenone (DPC). The sequence was obtained from a woman aged 45-59 years with alopecia areata. Some clones in this sample may be carry-over from other donors' samples. The chain uses TRBV9 and TRBJ2-3; no D segment can be confidently identified. The nucleotide sequence is TGTGCCAGCAGCGGAAGAGGTTACGCAGATACGCAGTATTTT. Protein translation: CASSGRGYADTQYF.